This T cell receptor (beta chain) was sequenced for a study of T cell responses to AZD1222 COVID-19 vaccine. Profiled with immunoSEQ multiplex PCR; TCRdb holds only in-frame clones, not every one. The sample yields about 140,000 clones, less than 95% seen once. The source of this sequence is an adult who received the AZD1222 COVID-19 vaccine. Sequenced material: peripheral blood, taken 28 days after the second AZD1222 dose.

The CDR3, as DNA: TGTGCCAGCAGTGACTCCGGGGGCGCGAGGAGATCACCCCTCCACTTT. Its protein is CASSDSGGARRSPLHF. The V and J genes are TRBV6-4 and TRBJ1-6; weak D call: TRBD1 (6 bases). V was shortened by 0 bases and J by 10 bases, with 16 bases between the two germline ends. This CDR3 is 16 amino acids long. Germline V gene lookup returns CDR1 MRHNA and CDR2 SNTAGT.